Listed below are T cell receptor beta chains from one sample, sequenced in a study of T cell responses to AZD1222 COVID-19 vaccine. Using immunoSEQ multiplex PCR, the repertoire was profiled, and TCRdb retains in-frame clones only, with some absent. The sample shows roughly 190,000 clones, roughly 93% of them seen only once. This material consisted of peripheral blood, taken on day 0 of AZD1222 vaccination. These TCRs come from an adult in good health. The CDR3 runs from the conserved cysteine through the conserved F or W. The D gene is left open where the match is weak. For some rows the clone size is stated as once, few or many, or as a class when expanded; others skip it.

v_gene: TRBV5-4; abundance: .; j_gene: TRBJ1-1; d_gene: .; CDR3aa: CASSSGVESTEAFF
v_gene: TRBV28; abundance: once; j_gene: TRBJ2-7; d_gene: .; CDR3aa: CASSFTSSYEQYF
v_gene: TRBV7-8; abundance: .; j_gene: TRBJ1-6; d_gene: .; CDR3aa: CASKGGTNFAPLHF
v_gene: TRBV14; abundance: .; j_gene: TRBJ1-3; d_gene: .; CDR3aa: CASSQDLEGLGNTIYF
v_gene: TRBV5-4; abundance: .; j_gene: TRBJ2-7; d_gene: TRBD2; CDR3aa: CASSFSGNSYEQYF
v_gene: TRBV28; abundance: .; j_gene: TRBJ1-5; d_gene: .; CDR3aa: CASSTMAGNQPQHF
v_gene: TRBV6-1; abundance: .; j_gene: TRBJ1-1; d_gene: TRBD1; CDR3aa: CASSDGTGDTEAFF
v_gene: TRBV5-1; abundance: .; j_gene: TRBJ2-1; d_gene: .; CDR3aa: CASSLGGAGTSTYNEQFF
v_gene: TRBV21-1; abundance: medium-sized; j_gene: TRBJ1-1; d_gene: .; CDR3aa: CASSKASRRGMNTEAFF
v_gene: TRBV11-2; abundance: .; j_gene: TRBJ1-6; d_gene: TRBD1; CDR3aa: CASSSGQAWSPLHF
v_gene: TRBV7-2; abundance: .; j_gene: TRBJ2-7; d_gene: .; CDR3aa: CASSLGRDGYEQYF
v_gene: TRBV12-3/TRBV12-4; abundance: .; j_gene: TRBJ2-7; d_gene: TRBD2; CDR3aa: CASTVAGGYEQYF
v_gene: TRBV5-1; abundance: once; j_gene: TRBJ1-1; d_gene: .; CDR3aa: CASSLAGHPGAAFF
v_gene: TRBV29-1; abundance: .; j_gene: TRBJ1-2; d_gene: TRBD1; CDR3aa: CSVRQGSNYGYTF
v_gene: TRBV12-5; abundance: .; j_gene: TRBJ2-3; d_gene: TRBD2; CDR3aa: CASGLGGTGRGLAGGNATDTQYF
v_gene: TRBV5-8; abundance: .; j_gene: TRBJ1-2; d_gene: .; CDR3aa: CASSFGRTLYGYTF
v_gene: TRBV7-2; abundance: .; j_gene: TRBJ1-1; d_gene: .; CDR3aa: CASSLVMNTEAFF
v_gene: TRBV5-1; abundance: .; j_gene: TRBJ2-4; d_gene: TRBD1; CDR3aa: CASSGGTTGSGDIQYF
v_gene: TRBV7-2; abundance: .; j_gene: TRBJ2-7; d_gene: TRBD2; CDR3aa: CASSLLAGPGEQYF
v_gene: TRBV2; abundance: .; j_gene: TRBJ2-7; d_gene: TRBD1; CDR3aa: CASSEDRGHYEQYF
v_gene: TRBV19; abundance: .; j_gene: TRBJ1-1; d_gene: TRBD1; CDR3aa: CASSIVGPTGANTEAFF
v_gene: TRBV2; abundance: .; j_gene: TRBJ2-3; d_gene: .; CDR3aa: CASSAQGGFGTDTQYF
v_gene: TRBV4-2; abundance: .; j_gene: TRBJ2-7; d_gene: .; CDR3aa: CASSQIRDLLYF
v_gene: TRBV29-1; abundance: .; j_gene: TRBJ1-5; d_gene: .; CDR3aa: CSVGQDSNQPQHF
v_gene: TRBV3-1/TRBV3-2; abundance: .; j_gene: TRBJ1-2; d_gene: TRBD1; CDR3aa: CASSGTGGYGYTF
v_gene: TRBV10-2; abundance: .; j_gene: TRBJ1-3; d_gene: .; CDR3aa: CASTLAGQNTIYF
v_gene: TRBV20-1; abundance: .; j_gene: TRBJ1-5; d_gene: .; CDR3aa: CSASPGSNQPQHF
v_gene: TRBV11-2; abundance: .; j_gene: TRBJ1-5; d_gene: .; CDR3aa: CASSLVQDQPQHF
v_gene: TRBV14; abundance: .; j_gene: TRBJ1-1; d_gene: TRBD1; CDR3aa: CASSPYRGGSAEAFF